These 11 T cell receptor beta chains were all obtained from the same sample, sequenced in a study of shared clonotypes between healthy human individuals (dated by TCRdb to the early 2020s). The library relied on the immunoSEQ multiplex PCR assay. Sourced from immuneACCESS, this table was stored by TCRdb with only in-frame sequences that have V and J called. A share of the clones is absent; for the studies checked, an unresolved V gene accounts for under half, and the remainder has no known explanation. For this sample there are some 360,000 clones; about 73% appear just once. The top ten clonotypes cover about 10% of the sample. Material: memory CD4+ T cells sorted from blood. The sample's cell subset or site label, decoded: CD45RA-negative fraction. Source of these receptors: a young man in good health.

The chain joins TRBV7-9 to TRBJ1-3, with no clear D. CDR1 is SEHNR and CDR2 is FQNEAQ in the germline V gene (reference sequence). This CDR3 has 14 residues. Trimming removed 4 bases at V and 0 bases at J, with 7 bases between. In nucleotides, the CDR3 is TGTGCCAGCAGCTGGGTTTTCTCTGGAAACACCATATATTTT. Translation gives CASSWVFSGNTIYF.

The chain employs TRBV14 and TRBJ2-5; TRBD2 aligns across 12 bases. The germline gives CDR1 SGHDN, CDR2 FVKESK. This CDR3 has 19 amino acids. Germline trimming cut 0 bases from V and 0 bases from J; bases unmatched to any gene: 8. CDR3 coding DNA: TGTGCCAGCAGCCAAGACTTAAGGACTAGCGGGATGTACCAAGAGACCCAGTACTTC. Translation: CASSQDLRTSGMYQETQYF.

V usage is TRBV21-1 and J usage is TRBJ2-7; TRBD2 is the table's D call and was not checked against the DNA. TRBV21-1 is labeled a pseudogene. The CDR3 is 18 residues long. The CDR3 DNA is TGTGCCAGCAGCTCCATCCTTTCTAGCGGTAATCGCTCCTACGAGCAGTACTTC. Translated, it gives CASSSILSSGNRSYEQYF.

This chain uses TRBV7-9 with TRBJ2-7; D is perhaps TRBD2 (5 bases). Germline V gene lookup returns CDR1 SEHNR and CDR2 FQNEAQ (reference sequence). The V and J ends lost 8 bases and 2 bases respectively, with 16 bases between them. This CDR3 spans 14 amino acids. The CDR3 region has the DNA TGTGCCAGCGGTTTAGGAGCGGCCCCCTACGAGCAGTACTTC. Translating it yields CASGLGAAPYEQYF.

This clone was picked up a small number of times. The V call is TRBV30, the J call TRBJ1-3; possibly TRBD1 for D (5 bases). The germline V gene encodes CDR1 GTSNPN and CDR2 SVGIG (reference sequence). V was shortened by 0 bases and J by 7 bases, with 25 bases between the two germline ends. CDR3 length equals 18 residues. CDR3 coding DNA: TGTGCCTGGAGTGTACGGGGACTCATGCTTTGGGAGCGGAACACCATATATTTT. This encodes CAWSVRGLMLWERNTIYF.

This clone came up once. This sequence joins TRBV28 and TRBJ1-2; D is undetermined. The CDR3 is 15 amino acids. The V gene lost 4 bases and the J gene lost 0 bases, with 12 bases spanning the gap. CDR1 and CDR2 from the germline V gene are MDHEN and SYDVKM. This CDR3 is CASSSPTAANYGYTF. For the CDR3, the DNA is TGTGCCAGCAGTTCTCCGACGGCTGCTAACTATGGCTACACCTTC.

CDR3 DNA sequence: TGCGCCAGCAGTGGCGCGGCAACAGGGTGGGACAGGGGTCACCAAGAGACCCAGTACTTC. Amino acid sequence: CASSGAATGWDRGHQETQYF. The rearrangement uses TRBV10-2 and TRBJ2-5, with 10 positions matching TRBD1. This CDR3 region has 20 residues. The trim removed 4 bases at V and 0 bases at J, leaving 17 bases unmatched. Per the germline V gene, CDR1 is WSHSY and CDR2 is SAAADI.

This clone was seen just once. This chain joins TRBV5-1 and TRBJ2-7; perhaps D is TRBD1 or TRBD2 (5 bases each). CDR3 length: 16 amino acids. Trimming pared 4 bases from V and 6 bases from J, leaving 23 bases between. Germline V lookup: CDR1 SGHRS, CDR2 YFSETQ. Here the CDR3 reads CASSPSPGTLPFEQYF. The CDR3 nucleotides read TGCGCCAGCAGCCCCTCTCCCGGGACCCTACCCTTCGAGCAGTACTTC.

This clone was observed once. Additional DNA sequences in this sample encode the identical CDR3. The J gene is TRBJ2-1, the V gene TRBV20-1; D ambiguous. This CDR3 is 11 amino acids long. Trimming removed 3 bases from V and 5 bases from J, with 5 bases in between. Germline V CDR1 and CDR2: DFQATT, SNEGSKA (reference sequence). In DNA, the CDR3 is TGCAGTGCTAGGGGCCACAATGAGCAGTTCTTC. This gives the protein CSARGHNEQFF.

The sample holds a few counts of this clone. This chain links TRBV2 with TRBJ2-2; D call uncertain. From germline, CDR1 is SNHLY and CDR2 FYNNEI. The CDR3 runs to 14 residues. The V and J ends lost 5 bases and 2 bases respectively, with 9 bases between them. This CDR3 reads CASSRPTNTGELFF. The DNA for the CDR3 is TGTGCCAGCAGTCGGCCTACTAACACCGGGGAGCTGTTTTTT.

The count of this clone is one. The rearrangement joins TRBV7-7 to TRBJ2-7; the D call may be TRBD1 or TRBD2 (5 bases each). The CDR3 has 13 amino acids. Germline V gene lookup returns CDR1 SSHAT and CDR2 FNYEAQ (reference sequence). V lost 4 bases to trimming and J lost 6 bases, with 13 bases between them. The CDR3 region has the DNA TGTGCCAGCAGCTCCAAGGGTGGGGGCGAGCAGTACTTC. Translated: CASSSKGGGEQYF.